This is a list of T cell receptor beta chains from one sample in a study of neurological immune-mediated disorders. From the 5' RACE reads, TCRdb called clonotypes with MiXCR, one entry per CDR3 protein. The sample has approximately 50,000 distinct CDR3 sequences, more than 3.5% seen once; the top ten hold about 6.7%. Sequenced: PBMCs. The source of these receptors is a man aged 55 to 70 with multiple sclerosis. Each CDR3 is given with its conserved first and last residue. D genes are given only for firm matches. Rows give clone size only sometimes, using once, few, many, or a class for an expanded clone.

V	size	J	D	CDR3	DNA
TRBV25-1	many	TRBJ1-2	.	CASRGDLHGGYTF	TGTGCCAGCAGGGGGGATTTACACGGGGGCTACACCTTC
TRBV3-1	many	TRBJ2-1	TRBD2	CASNNRLAGLHNEQFF	TGTGCCAGCAACAACCGACTAGCGGGGCTTCACAATGAGCAGTTCTTC
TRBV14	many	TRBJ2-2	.	CASSQRYTGELFF	TGTGCCAGCAGCCAAAGGTACACCGGGGAGCTGTTTTTT
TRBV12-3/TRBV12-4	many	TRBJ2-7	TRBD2	CASSPIGLAGEQYF	TGTGCCAGCAGCCCGATTGGACTAGCGGGAGAGCAGTACTTC
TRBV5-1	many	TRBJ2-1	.	CASSSTTSHSYNEQFF	TGCGCCAGCAGCTCAACCACATCCCACTCCTACAATGAGCAGTTCTTC
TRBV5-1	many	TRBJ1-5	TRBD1	CASSLTGTGGNQPQHF	TGCGCCAGCAGCTTGACGGGGACAGGGGGCAATCAGCCCCAGCATTTT
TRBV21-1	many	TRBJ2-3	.	CASSKAGTDTQYF	TGTGCCAGCAGCAAAGCCGGCACAGATACGCAGTATTTT
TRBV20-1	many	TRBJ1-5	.	CSARRDSNQPQHF	TGCAGTGCTAGACGGGACAGCAATCAGCCCCAGCATTTT
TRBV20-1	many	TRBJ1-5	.	CSASIRESDFSNQPQHF	TGCAGTGCTAGCATCAGGGAATCCGATTTTAGCAATCAGCCCCAGCATTTT
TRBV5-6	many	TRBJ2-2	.	CASSLARPGELFF	TGTGCCAGCAGCTTGGCCCGGCCCGGGGAGCTGTTTTTT
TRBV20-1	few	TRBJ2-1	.	CSARVKLEQFF	TGCAGTGCTAGAGTAAAGCTTGAGCAGTTCTTC
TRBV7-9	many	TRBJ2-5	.	CASSLDAGGAQYF	TGTGCCAGCAGCTTAGATGCCGGGGGAGCCCAGTACTTC
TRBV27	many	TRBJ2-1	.	CASSPEESLAREQFF	TGTGCCAGCAGCCCGGAAGAAAGTTTAGCGAGGGAGCAGTTCTTC
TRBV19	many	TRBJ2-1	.	CASRQGLASYNEQFF	TGTGCCAGTAGGCAGGGACTCGCCTCCTACAATGAGCAGTTCTTC
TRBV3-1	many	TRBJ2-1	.	CASSLWTGVEQFF	TGTGCCAGCAGCCTATGGACCGGAGTCGAGCAGTTCTTC
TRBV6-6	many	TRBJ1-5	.	CASSSTNQPQHF	TGTGCCAGCAGCTCAACCAATCAGCCCCAGCATTTT
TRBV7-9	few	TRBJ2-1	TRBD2	CASRRRELLAGGLSYNEQFF	TGTGCCAGCAGAAGAAGGGAGCTACTAGCGGGGGGCCTTTCCTACAATGAGCAGTTCTTC
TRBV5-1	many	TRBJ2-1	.	CASSGQTGVSYNEQFF	TGCGCCAGCAGCGGACAAACAGGTGTCTCCTACAATGAGCAGTTCTTC
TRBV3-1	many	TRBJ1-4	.	CASSQLDGEKLFF	TGTGCCAGCAGCCAACTCGACGGCGAAAAACTGTTTTTT
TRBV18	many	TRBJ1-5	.	CASSPRQLNQPQHF	TGTGCCAGCTCACCTAGGCAGTTAAATCAGCCCCAGCATTTT
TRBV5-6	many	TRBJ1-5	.	CASTVGGHNQPQHF	TGTGCCAGCACCGTGGGAGGGCACAATCAGCCCCAGCATTTT
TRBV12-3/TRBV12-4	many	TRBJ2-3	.	CASSAQGFTQYF	TGTGCCAGCAGTGCACAGGGATTTACGCAGTATTTT
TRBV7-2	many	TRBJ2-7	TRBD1	CASSLDPTGVAYEQYF	TGTGCCAGCAGCTTAGATCCCACAGGGGTAGCCTACGAGCAGTACTTC
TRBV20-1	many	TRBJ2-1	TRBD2	CSARGLSGGLAGQNEQFF	TGCAGTGCTAGAGGTCTTTCGGGTGGGCTAGCGGGACAGAATGAGCAGTTCTTC
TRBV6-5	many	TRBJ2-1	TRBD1	CASSPRGIYNEQFF	TGTGCCAGCAGCCCCAGGGGGATCTACAATGAGCAGTTCTTC
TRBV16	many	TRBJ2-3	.	CASSPTGTKTEASTDTQYF	TGTGCCAGCAGCCCCACCGGGACCAAAACTGAAGCGAGCACAGATACGCAGTATTTT
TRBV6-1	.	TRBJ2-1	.	CASCREGHNEQFF	TGTGCCAGCTGTAGAGAGGGACACAATGAGCAGTTCTTC
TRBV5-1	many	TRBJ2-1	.	CASSGVGLSYNEQFF	TGCGCCAGCAGCGGCGTTGGACTTTCCTACAATGAGCAGTTCTTC
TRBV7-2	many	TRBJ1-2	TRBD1	CASGQGTRGYTF	TGTGCCAGCGGACAGGGTACTCGTGGCTACACCTTC
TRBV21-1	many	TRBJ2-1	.	CASSKGRQGSFNEQFF	TGTGCCAGCAGCAAAGGTCGACAGGGGTCTTTCAATGAGCAGTTCTTC
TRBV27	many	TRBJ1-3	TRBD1	CASSPLDRGTGNTIYF	TGTGCCAGCAGCCCCCTGGACAGGGGTACTGGAAACACCATATATTTT
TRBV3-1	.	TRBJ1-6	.	CASRLQSVNSPLHF	TGTGCCAGCAGATTACAGAGCGTTAATTCACCCCTCCACTTT
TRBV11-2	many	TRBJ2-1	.	CASSLLESYNEQFF	TGTGCCAGCAGCTTATTGGAGTCCTACAATGAGCAGTTCTTC
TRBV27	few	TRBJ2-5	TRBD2	CASSSRTSGRASETQYF	TGTGCCAGCAGTTCCCGGACTAGCGGGAGGGCCTCCGAGACCCAGTACTTC
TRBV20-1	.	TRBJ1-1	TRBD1	CSARDRVRQGTNTEAFF	TGCAGTGCTAGAGATCGAGTCCGACAGGGGACCAACACTGAAGCTTTCTTT
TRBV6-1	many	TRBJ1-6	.	CASSEGANSPLHF	TGTGCCAGCAGTGAAGGGGCCAATTCACCCCTCCACTTT
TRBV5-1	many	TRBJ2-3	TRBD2	CASSLATSGSAADTQYF	TGCGCCAGCAGCTTGGCGACAAGCGGGAGTGCTGCAGATACGCAGTATTTT
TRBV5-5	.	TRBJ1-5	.	CASSLASDGQPQHF	TGTGCCAGCAGTCTTGCCTCGGACGGCCAGCCCCAGCATTTT
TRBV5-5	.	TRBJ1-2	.	CASSLFVQQFYGYTF	TGTGCCAGCAGCTTGTTTGTACAGCAATTCTATGGCTACACCTTC